This T cell receptor (beta chain) emerged from a study of OX40 agonist ivuxolimab in advanced cancers. Looking at the study overall: The costimulatory receptor OX40 (CD134) was targeted by ivuxolimab, a fully human IgG2 agonistic monoclonal antibody. Intravenous ivuxolimab was administered to patients every 2 weeks at six dose levels: 0.01, 0.1, 0.3, 1.5, 3 and 10 mg/kg. Of the 50 to 55 dose-escalation patients, hepatocellular carcinoma was present in approximately 20, melanoma in around 15, renal cell carcinoma in 9 and head and neck cancer in 9. The dose-escalation cohort was about 83% male with a mean age of around 64 years, ranging from roughly 23 to 85. Patients were allowed to have had prior anti-PD-1, anti-PD-L1 or anti-CTLA-4 therapy, and roughly two fifths of the dose-escalation patients had been treated with checkpoint inhibitors. Three dose-escalation patients achieved partial responses, one with hepatocellular carcinoma and two with cutaneous melanoma. The point of sequencing TCRbeta in the periphery was to test whether ivuxolimab changed TCR sequence diversity and drove clonal T-cell expansion. The paper reports the monotherapy dose-escalation portion (N = 52 patients) of the phase I ivuxolimab trial. What the work shows at the level of the full study, not this receptor alone: At doses of 0.1 to 3.0 mg/kg, clonal expansion of both CD4+ and CD8+ blood T cells was observed from baseline to week 6. Partial responders in the 0.1-3.0 mg/kg groups had among the lowest normalized peripheral clonal expansion, especially among CD8+ T cells. The antigen specificity of the clonally expanded peripheral T cells was not determined. After ivuxolimab, CD8+ T cells had more expanded clones than CD4+ T cells on average. Low levels of normalized T-cell clonal expansion were also shown by some nonresponding patients.

The CDR3 holds 15 amino acids from the cysteine to the phenylalanine. The entry retains the CDR3 DNA only, 45 bases that are in frame from base 1. V is reduced by 6 bases and J by 0 bases, leaving a spacing of 15 bases between them. CDR1 and CDR2 are drawn from the germline V gene: MGHDK, SYGVNS. For sequencing of the TCRbeta CDR3 region, genomic DNA was extracted from the sorted cells. The immunoSEQ Assay was used to sequence the TCRbeta CDR3 regions. What TCRdb holds here is the immuneACCESS table cut down to in-frame rearrangements. Part of the clones is not present; checked against another copy, under half of the missing clones reflect an unresolved V gene, and the others are unexplained. This sample lists over 45,000 clones; around 90% were detected once. The ten top clones hold about 14% of the sample. The trial excluded patients who had a history of autoimmune disease or who were on systemic immunosuppression. Peripheral blood for TCR sequencing was collected from all dose cohorts at baseline, on cycle 4 day 1, and on cycle 7 day 1. Samples were obtained from an open-label, multicenter, first-in-human phase I dose-escalation trial of ivuxolimab. The trial enrolled adults with locally advanced or metastatic head and neck squamous cell, hepatocellular, melanoma or renal cell carcinoma. Before TCR sequencing, CD4+ and CD8+ T cells were separately sorted from peripheral blood.

Comments on this clone: It lacks a known antigen. One base away there is no much larger clone; base qualities are not given.

This sequence originates from an adult with an advanced solid tumor such as melanoma, head and neck, liver or kidney cancer. The chain links TRBV25-1 with TRBJ2-7; the D gene is possibly TRBD1 or TRBD2, each agreeing over 5 bases. The sample was CD4+ or CD8+ T cells sorted from blood, taken in a trial of the OX40 agonist ivuxolimab. The DNA sequence follows: TGTGCCAGCAGCTCCAGGGAGAGGAGCTCCTACGAGCAGTACTTC. This codes for CASSSRERSSYEQYF.